This TCR beta chain appears in the sequencing data of a study of blood T cell repertoires in COVID-19. Turning to the study itself: PBMCs, B-cell-depleted T cells, or T cells provided the cDNA or gDNA that made up the material.

Clones were sequenced by immunoSEQ multiplex PCR, and TCRdb holds only the in-frame ones, with some missing. Of about 260,000 clones listed, about 85% were seen once; the top ten hold 3.6%. In its sample, this clone was seen once. The V gene's germline CDR1 is SNHLY and CDR2 FYNNEI. V shed 10 bases and J shed 0 bases, with 19 bases lying between them. This CDR3 is built from 16 residues. The sequenced sample consisted of peripheral blood. This receptor was taken from a man between 18 and 29 years old with active or convalescent COVID-19. This sequence joins TRBV2 and TRBJ1-3; D call uncertain. Here the CDR3 DNA reads TGTGCCACTAGTAGCTACGGGGTGGGCTCTGGAAACACCATATATTTT. It translates to CATSSYGVGSGNTIYF.